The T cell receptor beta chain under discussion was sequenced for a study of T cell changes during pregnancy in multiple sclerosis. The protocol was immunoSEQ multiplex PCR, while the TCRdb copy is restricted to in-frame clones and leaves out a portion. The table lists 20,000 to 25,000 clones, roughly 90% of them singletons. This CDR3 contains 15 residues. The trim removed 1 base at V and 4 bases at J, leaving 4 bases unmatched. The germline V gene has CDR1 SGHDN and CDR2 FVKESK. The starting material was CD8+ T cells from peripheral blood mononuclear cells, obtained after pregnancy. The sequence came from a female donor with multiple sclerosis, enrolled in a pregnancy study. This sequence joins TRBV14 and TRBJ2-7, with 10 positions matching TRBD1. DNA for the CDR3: TGTGCCAGCAGCCAAGGACAGGGGGCTTCGTACGAGCAGTACTTC. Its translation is CASSQGQGASYEQYF.